This TCR beta chain was captured in a study of monozygotic twins with inflammatory bowel disease. Broader study findings: A single strong clonotype or signal linked to IBD was not supported. Variability in patient repertoires may have come partly from differing immunosuppressive treatments.

A note on this clonotype: Its matching antigen is unknown.

TCRdb re-called the 5' RACE reads, yielding one record per CDR3 amino acid sequence without DNA. Found here are approximately 330,000 distinct CDR3 sequences; the top ten clones hold around 2%. Germline CDR1 is MNHNY and CDR2 is SVGAGI (reference sequence). CDR3 length: 11 residues. This TCR was recovered from a human donor with ulcerative colitis or Crohn's disease, or a healthy co-twin of an affected twin (not recorded which). V is TRBV6-6 and J is TRBJ1-5; TCRdb's assignment of TRBD1 cannot be checked, as there is no DNA. Material for sequencing was blood. The CDR3 reads CASSRDKPQYF.